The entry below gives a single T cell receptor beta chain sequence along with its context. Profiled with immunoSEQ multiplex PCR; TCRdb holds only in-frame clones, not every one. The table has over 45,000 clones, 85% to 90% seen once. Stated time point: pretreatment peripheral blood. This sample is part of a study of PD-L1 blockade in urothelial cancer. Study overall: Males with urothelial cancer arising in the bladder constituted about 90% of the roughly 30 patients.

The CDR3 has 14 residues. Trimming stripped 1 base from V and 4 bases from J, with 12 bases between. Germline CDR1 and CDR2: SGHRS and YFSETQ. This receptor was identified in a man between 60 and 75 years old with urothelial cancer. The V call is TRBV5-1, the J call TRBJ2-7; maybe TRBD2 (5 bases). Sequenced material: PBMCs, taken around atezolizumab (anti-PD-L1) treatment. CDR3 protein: CASSLREGRYEQYF. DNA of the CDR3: TGCGCCAGCAGCTTGCGCGAGGGCCGGTACGAGCAGTACTTC.